One and the same sample provided the 10 T cell receptor beta chains below, sequenced in a study of radiation and T cells in renal cell carcinoma. The repertoire was sequenced with immunoSEQ multiplex PCR; TCRdb's copy has only in-frame clones and lacks some. Of around 100,000 clones in the sample, around 80% are singletons; the top ten hold roughly 7.6%. Noted time point: blood 4 weeks post-SBRT, at nephrectomy. This sample's treatment: 15 Gy SBRT to primary tumor, nephrectomy 4 weeks later. The input for sequencing was blood, taken from a patient whose treatment included radiotherapy and nephrectomy. Receptors were obtained from a man aged 60 to 69 with renal cell carcinoma.

The gene calls are TRBV6-1 and TRBJ2-4; 11 positions match TRBD1. Germline assignment: CDR1 MNHNS and CDR2 SASEGT. The CDR3 length is 13 residues. The trim removed 11 bases at V and 15 bases at J, leaving 15 bases unmatched. In DNA, the CDR3 is TGTGCCGCTTACCGGGACAGGGGGGCTCGTGGGTACTTC. Translated: CAAYRDRGARGYF.

The J gene is TRBJ2-2, the V gene TRBV2; no firm D call. Trimming left V 6 bases short and J 4 bases short, with 15 bases between. CDR1 is SNHLY and CDR2 is FYNNEI in the germline V gene. The length of the CDR3 is 15 residues. The DNA for the CDR3 is TGTGCCAGCAGCCCTCCAAAGTCGGTCACCGGGGAGCTGTTTTTT. Translating gives CASSPPKSVTGELFF.

V and J are TRBV5-6 and TRBJ1-2; TRBD1 aligns across 10 bases. CDR3 length: 15 residues. The germline V gene has CDR1 SGHDT and CDR2 YYEEEE. V lost 5 bases and J lost 0; bases outside the gene matches: 4. DNA of the CDR3: TGTGCCAGCAGGGACGGGACAGGGGCTAACTATGGCTACACCTTC. Amino acid sequence: CASRDGTGANYGYTF.

This sequence joins TRBV9 and TRBJ2-5; 14 positions agree with TRBD2. V trimming: 0 bases; J trimming: 2 bases; junction bases outside the gene matches: 6. The CDR3 has 18 amino acids. Germline CDR1 and CDR2: SGDLS and YYNGEE. Here the CDR3 reads CASSVGRLAGGIQETQYF. The CDR3 DNA reads as TGTGCCAGCAGCGTAGGGAGACTAGCGGGAGGGATACAAGAGACCCAGTACTTC. The full variable domain, completed using reference TRBV9 and TRBJ2-5, is DSGVTQTPKHLITATGQRVTLRCSPRSGDLSVYWYQQSLDQGLQFLIQYYNGEERAKGNILERFSAQQFPDLHSELNLSSLELGDSALYFCASSVGRLAGGIQETQYFGPGTRLLVL.

The chain carries TRBV10-3 and TRBJ2-4; 8 bases are a match to TRBD2. Germline CDR1 reads ENHRY; CDR2 reads SYGVKD. V gave up 6 bases and J gave up 8 bases; unmatched junction bases: 9. The CDR3 is 14 amino acids. CDR3 DNA sequence: TGTGCCATCAGCGTACTAGCGGAGGGGGACATTCAGTACTTC. Translating it yields CAISVLAEGDIQYF.

J is TRBJ2-7 and V is TRBV6-1; TRBD2 matches 9 bases. Germline V lookup: CDR1 MNHNS, CDR2 SASEGT. Trimming at V came to 0 bases and at J to 5 bases, leaving 8 bases not matched to a gene. This CDR3 has 16 amino acids. The CDR3 here is CASSEAQGSGSDEQYF. CDR3 nucleotides: TGTGCCAGCAGTGAAGCGCAGGGTAGCGGGAGTGACGAGCAGTACTTC.

The chain has TRBV5-3 and TRBJ2-4, with 9 nucleotides matching TRBD1. TRBV5-3 belongs to the ORF category, with a function that is uncertain. V dropped 3 bases and J dropped 7; count of bases not matched to a gene: 8. The CDR3 extends over 15 amino acids. The CDR3 loop reads CARSSKTGGDNIQYF. CDR3 coding DNA: TGTGCCAGAAGCTCAAAGACAGGGGGGGATAACATTCAGTACTTC.

The chain joins TRBV18 to TRBJ2-7; 8 bases line up with TRBD2. This CDR3 region has 14 residues. The V gene end was trimmed by 4 bases and the J gene end by 2 bases; junction bases not matched to a gene: 4. Germline V gene data show CDR1 as KGHSH and CDR2 as LQKENI. Here the CDR3 reads CASSLLAAAYEQYF. CDR3 in DNA: TGTGCCAGCTCACTACTAGCGGCCGCCTACGAGCAGTACTTC.

This chain uses TRBV27 with TRBJ2-1; D is ambiguous. Trimming shortened V by 7 bases and J by 0 bases, and 7 bases separated the two germline ends. CDR3 length: 13 residues. Germline loops: CDR1 MNHEY, CDR2 SMNVEV (reference sequence). The CDR3 coding sequence is TGTGCCAGCACCTCACTCTCCTACAATGAGCAGTTCTTC. Amino acids: CASTSLSYNEQFF.

This clone was observed once. The CDR3 DNA reads TGTGCCAGCAGCTTAGATATGGGGAGGGCTTTCTTT. Its translation is CASSLDMGRAFF. The V and J genes are TRBV7-8 and TRBJ1-1; no reliable D call. V was trimmed by 1 base and J by 11 bases, leaving 11 bases between them. Germline-derived CDR1 and CDR2 are SGHVS and FQNEAQ. There are 12 residues in the CDR3.